This T cell receptor (beta chain) was sequenced in a study of T cells in Graves' hyperthyroidism and ophthalmopathy (dated 2019 in TCRdb). A note on the overall study: Peripheral blood samples were taken at the time of initial diagnosis, prior to any treatment. Thyroid tissue and blood T-cell repertoires from about 6 Graves' hyperthyroidism patients were also compared in the study. Prospective prediction of ophthalmopathy was tested in an independent validation cohort consisting of 18 to 20 hyperthyroidism patients and some 17 patients who later progressed to ophthalmopathy. The roughly 100 discovery patients were randomly divided into training and test sets at a 7:3 ratio. To identify TCR V-J signatures that set the groups apart, the researchers used a discovery cohort of 100 patients, made up of under 45 with Graves' ophthalmopathy and some 55 with stable Graves' hyperthyroidism. According to the paper, TCR Vbeta CDR3 sequencing was carried out on approximately 140 peripheral blood samples, which came from 40 to 45 ophthalmopathy, 80 or so hyperthyroidism and about 17 progressor patients. After sampling, hyperthyroidism patients received methimazole starting at 30 mg daily, and ophthalmopathy patients received high-dose intravenous methylprednisolone.

Findings and caveats that apply to the study as a whole: Most expanded thyroid clonotypes (frequency above 0.001) were also detected in blood, suggesting blood repertoires may reflect thyroid immune responses. In validation, the model predicted progression to ophthalmopathy a median of approximately 6.3 months before onset, with roughly 70% sensitivity and about 72% specificity. A 13 V-J signature model separated ophthalmopathy from stable hyperthyroidism, with 87.88% sensitivity and roughly 81% specificity in cross-validation and 80%/75% in testing. Sample size was not statistically predetermined, and investigators were not blinded to group allocation.

Stable Graves' hyperthyroidism was defined as the absence of progression to ophthalmopathy over 18 months of follow-up. The hyperthyroidism patients were between 18 and 65 years old and newly diagnosed, with a disease duration of less than 2 months. Any patient with an uncontrolled infection, another autoimmune disease, pregnancy or lactation was excluded. Diagnoses were established on the basis of clinical symptoms, serum thyroxine and TRAb, thyroid ultrasound, and orbital computed tomography. Ficoll-Paque density gradient centrifugation was used to isolate PBMCs from about 9 ml of fresh peripheral blood. Total RNA was extracted using Trizol reagent, and RNA quality was assessed on an Agilent 2100 Bioanalyzer. The TCR beta CDR3 regions were amplified from RNA transcripts. The TCR CDR3 was subjected to a first round of RT-PCR using the HTBI primer set and the Qiagen OneStep RT-PCR kit. The libraries were constructed in a second round of multiplex PCR and then size-selected and purified. Libraries were sequenced paired-end with 100 bp reads on an Illumina HiSeq2000. The study's processing was this. Raw data were processed with SOAPnuke, discarding reads with adapters, uncalled bases, mean Phred below 15, or no exact constant-primer or identifier match. COPE v1.2.5 was used to merge high-quality paired reads, and clonotypes were defined as unique nucleotide sequences. MiTCR v1.1 was used to align clonotypes to the IMGT TRBV, TRBD and TRBJ reference segments. Analysis was restricted to V-J combinations with a frequency above 0.0001, which covered 98% to 99.2% of repertoires. A TCS score was defined as the ratio between F50 (clonal expansion) and ExV (chaos), using BLOSUM62-based TCRdist between CDR3 peptides within each V-J. Welch's t-statistics and random forest reduced roughly 500 V-J features to about 12, which were used in a naive Bayes classifier (R e1071). The raw public reads went through TCRdb reprocessing: fastp at Q25, MiXCR clone calling, in-frame beta chains kept. Under each unique CDR3 protein, matching rows form one entry showing the most common genes and DNA. The V and J calls shown here were made by TCRdb, not taken from the authors' results. The sample contains some 620,000 distinct CDR3 sequences, 15% to 20% of them found a single time. The top ten hold 3.8% of the sample.

With respect to this clonotype: It lacks a known antigen. No base quality information exists; no much larger clone differs at one position.

This sequence originates from a woman aged 25 to 39 with Graves' hyperthyroidism. Sequences were obtained from blood.

The CDR3 loop reads CASKGYSYNEQFF. The DNA reads as follows: TGTGCCAGCAAGGGGTACTCCTACAATGAGCAGTTCTTC. The chain joins TRBV27 to TRBJ2-1; a tentative D match to TRBD1 spans 5 bases. For CDR1 and CDR2, the germline V gene (reference sequence) lists MNHEY and SMNVEV. The CDR3 spans 13 residues, from the cysteine through the phenylalanine. Solely the CDR3 DNA is kept, with 39 bases framed from the first base. The junction carries 7 bases between V and J, which are trimmed by 7 bases and 0 bases respectively.